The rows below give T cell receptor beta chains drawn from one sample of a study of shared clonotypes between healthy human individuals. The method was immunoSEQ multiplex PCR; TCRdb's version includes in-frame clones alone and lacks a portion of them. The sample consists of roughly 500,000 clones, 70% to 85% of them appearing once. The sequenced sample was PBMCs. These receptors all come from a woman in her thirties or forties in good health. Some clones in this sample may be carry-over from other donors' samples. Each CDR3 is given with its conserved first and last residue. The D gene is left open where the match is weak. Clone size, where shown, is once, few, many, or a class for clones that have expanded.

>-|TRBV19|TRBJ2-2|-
CASSITGNAGELFF
TGTGCCAGTAGTATAACGGGGAACGCCGGGGAGCTGTTTTTT
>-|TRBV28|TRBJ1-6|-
CASSFGQGVGDSPLHF
TGTGCCAGCAGTTTTGGTCAGGGAGTGGGTGATTCACCCCTCCACTTT
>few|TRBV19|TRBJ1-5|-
CASKAGQWQPQHF
TGTGCCAGTAAGGCAGGACAATGGCAGCCCCAGCATTTT
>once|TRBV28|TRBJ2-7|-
CASSGTTTYEQYF
TGTGCCAGCAGTGGGACAACTACCTACGAGCAGTACTTC
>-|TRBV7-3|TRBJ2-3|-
CASSPQGLSTDTQYF
TGTGCCAGCAGCCCACAAGGGCTAAGCACAGATACGCAGTATTTT
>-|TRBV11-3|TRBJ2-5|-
CASSVWGQETQYF
TGTGCCAGTAGCGTGTGGGGCCAAGAGACCCAGTACTTC
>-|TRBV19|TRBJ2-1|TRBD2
CASSISGRFNEQFF
TGTGCCAGTAGTATTAGCGGGAGATTCAATGAGCAGTTCTTC
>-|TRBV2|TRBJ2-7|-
CASSPFGGPSREQYF
TGTGCCAGCAGTCCCTTTGGCGGGCCCTCCCGCGAGCAGTACTTC
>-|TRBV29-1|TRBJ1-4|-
CSVDMGVGEKLFF
TGCAGCGTTGATATGGGGGTCGGTGAAAAACTGTTTTTT
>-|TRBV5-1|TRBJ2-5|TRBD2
CASSLGLAGVRGETQYF
TGCGCCAGCAGCTTGGGGCTAGCGGGAGTAAGGGGCGAGACCCAGTACTTC
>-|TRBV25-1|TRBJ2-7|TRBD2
CASSESGLAYEQYF
TGTGCCAGCAGTGAATCCGGACTAGCCTACGAGCAGTACTTC
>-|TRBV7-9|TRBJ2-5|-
CASSFSTGVETQYF
TGTGCCAGCAGCTTTAGTACAGGCGTAGAGACCCAGTACTTC
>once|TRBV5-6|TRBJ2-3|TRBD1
CASSLGQGAGDTQYF
TGTGCCAGCAGCTTGGGCCAGGGGGCAGGAGATACGCAGTATTTT
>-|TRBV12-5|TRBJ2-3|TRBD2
CASGPGLAGRTDTQYF
TGTGCTAGTGGTCCGGGACTAGCGGGAAGGACAGATACGCAGTATTTT
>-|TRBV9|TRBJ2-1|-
CASSVVDYSSYNEQFF
TGTGCCAGCAGCGTAGTAGACTACAGCTCCTACAATGAGCAGTTCTTC
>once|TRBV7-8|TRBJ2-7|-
CASSLAGSTYEQYF
TGTGCCAGCAGCTTAGCAGGGAGTACCTACGAGCAGTACTTC
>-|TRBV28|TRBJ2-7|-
CASVPYRGVNEQYF
TGTGCCAGCGTCCCCTACAGAGGCGTAAACGAGCAGTACTTC
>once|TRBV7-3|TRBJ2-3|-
CASSPNRGTDTQYF
TGTGCCAGCAGCCCCAATCGGGGCACAGATACGCAGTATTTT
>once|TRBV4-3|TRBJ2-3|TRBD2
CASSQALAGGTDTQYF
TGCGCCAGCAGCCAAGCCCTAGCGGGAGGGACAGATACGCAGTATTTT
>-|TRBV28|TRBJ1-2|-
CASSFTAVRYGYTF
TGTGCCAGCAGTTTTACGGCAGTCCGCTATGGCTACACCTTC
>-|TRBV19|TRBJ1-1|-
CASSLRGIGKNTEAFF
TGTGCCAGTAGTCTCAGGGGCATAGGGAAGAACACTGAAGCTTTCTTT
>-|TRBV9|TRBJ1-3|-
CASSAGWGLAGNTIYF
TGTGCCAGCAGCGCCGGCTGGGGGCTGGCTGGAAACACCATATATTTT
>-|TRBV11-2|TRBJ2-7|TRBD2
CASSWGLEREYEQYF
TGTGCCAGCAGCTGGGGACTAGAGAGGGAATACGAGCAGTACTTC
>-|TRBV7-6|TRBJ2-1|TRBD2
CASSKNPTSGGYNEQFF
TGTGCCAGCAGCAAGAACCCGACTAGCGGGGGCTACAATGAGCAGTTCTTC
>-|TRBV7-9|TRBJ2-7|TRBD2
CASSLGSAGEGEQYF
TGTGCCAGCAGCTTAGGGTCAGCGGGAGAAGGCGAGCAGTACTTC
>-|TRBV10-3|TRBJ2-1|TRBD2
CAISDLAGGPVEQFF
TGTGCCATCAGTGACCTAGCGGGAGGGCCTGTTGAGCAGTTCTTC
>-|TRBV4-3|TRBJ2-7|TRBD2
CASSQGIAGGGYVQYF
TGCGCCAGCAGCCAAGGTATAGCGGGAGGCGGGTACGTGCAGTACTTC
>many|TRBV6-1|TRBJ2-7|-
CASIGGSRSYEQYF
TGTGCCAGCATCGGAGGCAGCCGCTCCTACGAGCAGTACTTC
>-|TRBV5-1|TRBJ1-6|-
CASSLEGGYSPLHF
TGCGCCAGCAGCTTGGAGGGGGGCTATTCACCCCTCCACTTT
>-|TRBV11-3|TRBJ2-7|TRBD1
CASSLIDRGVYEQYF
TGTGCCAGCAGCTTAATCGACAGGGGGGTCTACGAGCAGTACTTC
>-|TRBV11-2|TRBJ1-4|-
CASSEGGPLFNEKLFF
TGTGCCAGCAGCGAAGGGGGGCCGCTGTTTAATGAAAAACTGTTTTTT
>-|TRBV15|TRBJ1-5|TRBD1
CATSVSDRGNQPQHF
TGTGCCACCAGCGTAAGCGACAGGGGGAATCAGCCCCAGCATTTT
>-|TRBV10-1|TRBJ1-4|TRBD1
CASSEFGQEGEKLFF
TGCGCCAGCAGTGAGTTCGGACAGGAGGGTGAAAAACTGTTTTTT
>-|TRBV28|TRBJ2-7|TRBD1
CASSSVGTASYEQYF
TGTGCCAGCAGTTCAGTGGGGACAGCCTCCTACGAGCAGTACTTC
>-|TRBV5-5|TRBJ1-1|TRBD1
CASSRFGQGTDTEAFF
TGTGCCAGCAGCCGATTTGGACAGGGAACGGACACTGAAGCTTTCTTT
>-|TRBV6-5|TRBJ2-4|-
CASRPLFGNVDIQYF
TGTGCCAGCAGACCTTTGTTCGGGAATGTGGACATTCAGTACTTC
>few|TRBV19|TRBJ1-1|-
CASSHSRGTEAFF
TGTGCCAGTAGCCACAGCCGGGGAACTGAAGCTTTCTTT
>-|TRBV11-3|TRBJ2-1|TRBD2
CASSSPSGDSGSPEQFF
TGTGCCAGCAGCTCACCCTCGGGGGATAGCGGGAGTCCTGAGCAGTTCTTC
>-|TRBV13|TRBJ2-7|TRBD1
CASSFQGAYYEQYF
TGTGCCAGCAGCTTTCAGGGGGCTTACTACGAGCAGTACTTC
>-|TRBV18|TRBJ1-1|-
CASSPPRAGLAEDTEAFF
TGTGCCAGCTCACCACCTAGGGCAGGGTTAGCTGAGGACACTGAAGCTTTCTTT
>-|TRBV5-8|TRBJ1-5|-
CASSLGRSNQPQHF
TGTGCCAGCAGCCTCGGACGGTCCAATCAGCCCCAGCATTTT
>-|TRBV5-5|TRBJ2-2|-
CASSFSRANTGELFF
TGTGCCAGCAGCTTTTCCAGAGCGAACACCGGGGAGCTGTTTTTT
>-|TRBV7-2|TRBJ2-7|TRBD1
CASYPGQGIPSYEQYF
TGTGCCAGTTATCCGGGACAGGGTATTCCCTCCTACGAGCAGTACTTC
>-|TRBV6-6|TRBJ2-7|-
CASRSRAGEQYF
TGTGCCAGCAGAAGCCGGGCTGGAGAGCAGTACTTC
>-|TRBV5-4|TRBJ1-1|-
CASSGGNTEAFF
TGTGCCAGCAGTGGCGGAAACACTGAAGCTTTCTTT
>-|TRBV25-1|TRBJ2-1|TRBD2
CASSGRGTPYNEQFF
TGTGCCAGCAGTGGGCGGGGGACCCCGTACAATGAGCAGTTCTTC
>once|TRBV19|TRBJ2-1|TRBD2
CASSLGLAGSTYNEQFF
TGTGCCAGTAGTCTCGGGCTAGCGGGTAGTACATACAATGAGCAGTTCTTC
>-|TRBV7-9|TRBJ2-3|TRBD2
CASIPGTSGTDTQYF
TGTGCCAGCATCCCCGGGACTAGCGGCACAGATACGCAGTATTTT
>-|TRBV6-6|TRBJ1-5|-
CASSYSKVEPQHF
TGTGCCAGCAGTTACTCGAAGGTGGAGCCCCAGCATTTT
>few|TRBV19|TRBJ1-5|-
CASSMGRISNQPQHF
TGTGCCAGTAGTATGGGGCGGATTAGCAATCAGCCCCAGCATTTT
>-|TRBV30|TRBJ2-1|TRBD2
CAWKDPGLDGNEQFF
TGTGCCTGGAAAGACCCGGGACTAGATGGAAATGAGCAGTTCTTC